This T cell receptor (beta chain) was identified in a study of OX40 agonist ivuxolimab in advanced cancers. About the investigation overall: Ivuxolimab was a fully human IgG2 agonistic monoclonal antibody targeting the costimulatory receptor OX40 (CD134). Intravenous ivuxolimab was administered to patients every 2 weeks at six dose levels: 0.01, 0.1, 0.3, 1.5, 3 and 10 mg/kg. Among the 52 dose-escalation patients, around 20 had hepatocellular carcinoma, roughly 15 melanoma, 9 renal cell carcinoma and 9 head and neck cancer. A male proportion of roughly 80% and a mean age of around 60 years, ranging from about 20 to 79, were recorded for the dose-escalation cohort. Prior anti-PD-1, anti-PD-L1 or anti-CTLA-4 therapy was permitted, and checkpoint inhibitors had been received by about 44% of dose-escalation patients. Three dose-escalation patients achieved partial responses, one with hepatocellular carcinoma and two with cutaneous melanoma. Peripheral TCRbeta sequencing aimed to test whether ivuxolimab altered TCR sequence diversity and caused clonal T-cell expansion. The paper covers the monotherapy dose-escalation part of the phase I ivuxolimab trial, which included N of about 56 patients. General study outcomes and caveats: On average, CD8+ T cells showed more expanded clones than CD4+ T cells after ivuxolimab. At doses of 0.1 to 3.0 mg/kg, clonal expansion of both CD4+ and CD8+ T cells in blood was seen between baseline and week 6. In the 0.1-3.0 mg/kg groups, partial responders were among the patients with the lowest normalized peripheral clonal expansion, particularly in CD8+ T cells. The antigen specificity of the clonally expanded peripheral T cells was not determined. Low levels of normalized T-cell clonal expansion were also seen in some patients who did not respond.

Of note for this clone: The target of this receptor is not known. No clone much larger than this one lies a single base away; base qualities are absent.

CDR1 is given as MNHNY and CDR2 as SVGAGI, both from the germline V gene (reference sequence). V is cut by 6 bases and J by 1 base, and the space between the germline ends is 9 bases. Counted from cysteine to phenylalanine, this CDR3 has 13 amino acids. The DNA shown is the 39-base CDR3, in frame from base 1. The trial excluded patients who had a history of autoimmune disease or were on systemic immunosuppression. Peripheral blood for TCR sequencing was collected from all dose cohorts at baseline, on cycle 4 day 1, and on cycle 7 day 1. The samples were taken from a phase I, first-in-human, multicenter, open-label dose-escalation trial of ivuxolimab. The trial enrolled adults with locally advanced or metastatic head and neck squamous cell, hepatocellular, melanoma or renal cell carcinoma. Before TCR sequencing, CD4+ T cells and CD8+ T cells were sorted from peripheral blood as separate populations.

Genomic DNA was extracted from sorted cells for sequencing of the TCRbeta CDR3 region. TCRbeta CDR3 regions were sequenced using the immunoSEQ Assay. TCRdb took over this immuneACCESS table, retaining in-frame rearrangements with V and J assigned. Such tables are incomplete; in checked studies, under half of the missing clones stem from an unresolved V gene, and the remainder is unexplained. The sample has fewer than 75,000 clones on record, about 84% of them singletons. The ten largest make up about 8.2% of the sample. The sequence derives from an adult with an advanced solid tumor such as melanoma, head and neck, liver or kidney cancer. The rearranged chain carries TRBV6-6 and TRBJ1-2; no D gene is confidently identified. Sequencing used CD4+ or CD8+ T cells sorted from blood, obtained in a trial of the OX40 agonist ivuxolimab. Read as DNA, the sequence is TGTGCCAGCAGCCCTGATGTTAACTATGGCTACACCTTC. Translated, it reads CASSPDVNYGYTF.